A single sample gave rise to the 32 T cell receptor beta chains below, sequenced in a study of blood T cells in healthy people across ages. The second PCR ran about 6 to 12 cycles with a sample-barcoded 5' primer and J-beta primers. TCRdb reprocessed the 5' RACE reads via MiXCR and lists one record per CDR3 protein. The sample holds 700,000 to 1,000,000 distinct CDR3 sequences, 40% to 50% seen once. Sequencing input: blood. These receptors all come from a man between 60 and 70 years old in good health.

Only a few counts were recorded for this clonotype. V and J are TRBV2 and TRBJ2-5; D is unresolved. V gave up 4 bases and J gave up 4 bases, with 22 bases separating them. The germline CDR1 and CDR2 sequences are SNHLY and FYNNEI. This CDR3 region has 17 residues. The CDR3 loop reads CASSGPVGSTVRETQYF. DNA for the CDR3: TGTGCCAGCAGTGGGCCGGTAGGATCAACGGTTAGAGAGACCCAGTACTTC.

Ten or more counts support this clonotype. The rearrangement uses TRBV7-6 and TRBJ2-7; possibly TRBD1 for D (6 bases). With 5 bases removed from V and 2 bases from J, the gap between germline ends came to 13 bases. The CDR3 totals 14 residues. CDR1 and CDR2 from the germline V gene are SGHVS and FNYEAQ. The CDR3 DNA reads TGTGCCAGCAGCCCAGGGGCGGGCCCCTACGAGCAGTACTTC. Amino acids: CASSPGAGPYEQYF.

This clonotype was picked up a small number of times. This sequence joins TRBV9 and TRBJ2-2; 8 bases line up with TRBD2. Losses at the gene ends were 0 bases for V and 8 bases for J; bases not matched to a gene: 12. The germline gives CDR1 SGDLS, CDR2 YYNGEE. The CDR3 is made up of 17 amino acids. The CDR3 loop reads CASSVGLRGGISGELFF. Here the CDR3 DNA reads TGTGCCAGCAGCGTAGGTCTCCGGGGGGGGATTTCTGGGGAGCTGTTTTTT. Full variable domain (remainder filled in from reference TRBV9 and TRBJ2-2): DSGVTQTPKHLITATGQRVTLRCSPRSGDLSVYWYQQSLDQGLQFLIQYYNGEERAKGNILERFSAQQFPDLHSELNLSSLELGDSALYFCASSVGLRGGISGELFFGEGSRLTVL.

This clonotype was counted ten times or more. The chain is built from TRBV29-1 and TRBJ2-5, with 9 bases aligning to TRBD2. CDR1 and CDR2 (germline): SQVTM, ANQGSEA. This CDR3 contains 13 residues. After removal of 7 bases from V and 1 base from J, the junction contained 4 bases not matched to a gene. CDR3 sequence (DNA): TGCAGCGGAGCGGGGGGCCCCCAAGAGACCCAGTACTTC. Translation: CSGAGGPQETQYF.

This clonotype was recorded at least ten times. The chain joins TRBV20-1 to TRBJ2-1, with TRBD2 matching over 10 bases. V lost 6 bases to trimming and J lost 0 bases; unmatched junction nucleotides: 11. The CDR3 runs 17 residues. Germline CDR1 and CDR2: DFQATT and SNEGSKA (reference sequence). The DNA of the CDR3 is TGCAGTGCCTTAACCCGACTAGCGGGTAGCTCCTACAATGAGCAGTTCTTC. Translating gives CSALTRLAGSSYNEQFF.

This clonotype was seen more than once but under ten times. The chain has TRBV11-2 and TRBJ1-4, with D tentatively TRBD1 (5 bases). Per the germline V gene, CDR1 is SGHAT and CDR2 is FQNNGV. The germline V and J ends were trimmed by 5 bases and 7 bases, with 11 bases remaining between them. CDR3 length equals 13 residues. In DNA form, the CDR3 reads TGTGCCAGCAGCCCCCCAGGGATTGAAAAACTGTTTTTT. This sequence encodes CASSPPGIEKLFF.

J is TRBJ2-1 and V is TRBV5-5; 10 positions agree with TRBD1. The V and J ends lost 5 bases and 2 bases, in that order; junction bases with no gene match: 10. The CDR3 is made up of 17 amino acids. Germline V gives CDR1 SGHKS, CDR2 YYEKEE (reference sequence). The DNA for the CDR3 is TGTGCCAGCAGTCAATTACCAGGGACAGGGGCCTACAATGAGCAGTTCTTC. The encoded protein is CASSQLPGTGAYNEQFF.

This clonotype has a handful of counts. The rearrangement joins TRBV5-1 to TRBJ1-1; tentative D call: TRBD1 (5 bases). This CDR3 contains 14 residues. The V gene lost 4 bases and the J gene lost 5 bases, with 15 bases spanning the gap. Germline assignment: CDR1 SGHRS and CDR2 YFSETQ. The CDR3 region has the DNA TGCGCCAGCAGCCCCAGGGACCCCGGGACTGAAGCTTTCTTT. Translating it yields CASSPRDPGTEAFF.

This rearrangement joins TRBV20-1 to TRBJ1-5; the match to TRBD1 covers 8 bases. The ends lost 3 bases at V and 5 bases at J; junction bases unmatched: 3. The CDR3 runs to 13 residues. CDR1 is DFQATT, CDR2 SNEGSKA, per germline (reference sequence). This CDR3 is CSARKTGDQPQHF. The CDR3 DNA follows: TGCAGTGCTAGGAAGACAGGGGATCAGCCCCAGCATTTT.

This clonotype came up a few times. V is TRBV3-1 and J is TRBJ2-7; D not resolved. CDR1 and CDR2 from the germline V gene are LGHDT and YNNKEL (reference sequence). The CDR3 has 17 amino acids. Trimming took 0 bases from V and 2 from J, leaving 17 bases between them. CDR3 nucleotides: TGTGCCAGCAGCCAAGATCGGAGAATACACTTTACCTACGAGCAGTACTTC. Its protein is CASSQDRRIHFTYEQYF.

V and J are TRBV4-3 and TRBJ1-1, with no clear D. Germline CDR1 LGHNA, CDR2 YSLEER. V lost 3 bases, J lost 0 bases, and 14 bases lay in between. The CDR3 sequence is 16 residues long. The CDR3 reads CASSQSLFGMNTEAFF. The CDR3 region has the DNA TGCGCCAGCAGCCAGAGCCTGTTTGGGATGAACACTGAAGCTTTCTTT.

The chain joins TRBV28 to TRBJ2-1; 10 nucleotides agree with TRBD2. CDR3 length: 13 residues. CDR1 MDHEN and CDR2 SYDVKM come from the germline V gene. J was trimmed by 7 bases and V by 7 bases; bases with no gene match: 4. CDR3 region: CASKASGGNEQFF. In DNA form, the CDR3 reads TGTGCCAGCAAGGCTAGCGGGGGTAATGAGCAGTTCTTC.

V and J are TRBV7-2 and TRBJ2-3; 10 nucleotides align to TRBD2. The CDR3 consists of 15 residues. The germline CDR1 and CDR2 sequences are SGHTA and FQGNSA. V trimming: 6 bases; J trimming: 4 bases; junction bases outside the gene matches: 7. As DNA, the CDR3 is TGTGCCAGCAGAAGCGGGGGGGCCTTCCCAGATACGCAGTATTTT. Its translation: CASRSGGAFPDTQYF.

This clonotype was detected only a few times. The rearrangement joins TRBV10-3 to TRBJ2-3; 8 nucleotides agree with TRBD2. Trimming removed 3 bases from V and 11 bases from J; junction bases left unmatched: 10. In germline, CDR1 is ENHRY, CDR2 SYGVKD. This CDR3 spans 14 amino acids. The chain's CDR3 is CAISDSGTSWGQYF. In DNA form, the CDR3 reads TGTGCCATCAGTGACTCCGGGACTAGTTGGGGGCAGTATTTT.

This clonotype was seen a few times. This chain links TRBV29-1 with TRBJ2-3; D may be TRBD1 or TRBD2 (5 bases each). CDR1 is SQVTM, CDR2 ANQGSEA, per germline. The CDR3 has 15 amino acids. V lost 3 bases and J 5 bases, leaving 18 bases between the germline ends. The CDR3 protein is CSVDLLRGPKDTQYF. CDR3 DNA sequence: TGCAGCGTTGATCTGCTGAGGGGCCCAAAAGATACGCAGTATTTT.

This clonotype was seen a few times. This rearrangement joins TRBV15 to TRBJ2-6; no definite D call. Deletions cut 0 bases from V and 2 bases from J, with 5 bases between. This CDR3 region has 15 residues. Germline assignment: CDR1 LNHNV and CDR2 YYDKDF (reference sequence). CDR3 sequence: CATSRDNTGANVLTF. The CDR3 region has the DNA TGTGCCACCAGCAGAGATAATACTGGGGCCAACGTCCTGACTTTC.

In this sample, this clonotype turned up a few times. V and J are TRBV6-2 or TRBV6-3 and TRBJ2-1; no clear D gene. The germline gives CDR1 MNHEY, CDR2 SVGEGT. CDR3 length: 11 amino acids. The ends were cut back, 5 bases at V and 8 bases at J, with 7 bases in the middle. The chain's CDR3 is CASSRTYEQFF. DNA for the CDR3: TGTGCCAGCAGTCGGACCTATGAGCAGTTCTTC.

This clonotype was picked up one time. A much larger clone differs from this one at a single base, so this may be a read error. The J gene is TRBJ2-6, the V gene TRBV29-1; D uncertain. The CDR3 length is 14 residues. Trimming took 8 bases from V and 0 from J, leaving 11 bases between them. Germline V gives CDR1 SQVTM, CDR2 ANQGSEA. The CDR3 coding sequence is TGCAGCTTTAGCACAGCCTCTGGGGCCAACGTCCTGACTTTC. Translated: CSFSTASGANVLTF. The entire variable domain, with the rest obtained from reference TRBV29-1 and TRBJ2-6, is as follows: SAVISQKPSRDICQRGTSLTIQCQVDSQVTMMFWYRQQPGQSLTLIATANQGSEATYESGFVIDKFPISRPNLTFSTLTVSNMSPEDSSIYLCSFSTASGANVLTFGAGSRLTVL.

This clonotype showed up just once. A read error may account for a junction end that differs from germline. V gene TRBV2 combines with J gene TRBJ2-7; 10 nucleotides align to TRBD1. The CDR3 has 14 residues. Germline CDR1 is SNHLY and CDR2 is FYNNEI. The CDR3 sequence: CTSRSGTGAYEQYF. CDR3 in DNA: TGTACCAGCAGATCCGGGACAGGGGCCTACGAGCAGTACTTC.

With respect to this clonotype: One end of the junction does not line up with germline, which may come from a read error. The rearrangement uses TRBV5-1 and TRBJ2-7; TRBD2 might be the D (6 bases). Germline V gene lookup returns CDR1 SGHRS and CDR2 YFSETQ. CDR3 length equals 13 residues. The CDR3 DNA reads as TGCGCCAGCAGCCCGGGGGATGGGTACGAGCAGTGCTTC. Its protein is CASSPGDGYEQCF.

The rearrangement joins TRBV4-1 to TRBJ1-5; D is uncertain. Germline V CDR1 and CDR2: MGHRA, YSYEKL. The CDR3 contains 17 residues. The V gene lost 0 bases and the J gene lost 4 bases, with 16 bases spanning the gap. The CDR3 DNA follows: TGCGCCAGCAGCCAAGAGCCTTCGCCAATCATAAATCAGCCCCAGCATTTT. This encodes CASSQEPSPIINQPQHF.

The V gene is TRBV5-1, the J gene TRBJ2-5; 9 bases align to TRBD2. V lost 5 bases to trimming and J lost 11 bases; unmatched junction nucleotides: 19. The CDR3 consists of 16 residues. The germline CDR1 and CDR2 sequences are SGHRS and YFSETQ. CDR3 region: CASRTGASGALREQYF. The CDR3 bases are TGCGCCAGCAGAACGGGGGCTAGCGGGGCTTTAAGAGAGCAGTACTTC.

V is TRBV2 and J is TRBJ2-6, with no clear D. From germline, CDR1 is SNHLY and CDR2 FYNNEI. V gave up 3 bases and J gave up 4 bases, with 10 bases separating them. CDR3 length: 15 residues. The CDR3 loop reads CASSDSNPGANVLTF. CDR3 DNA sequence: TGTGCCAGCAGTGATTCGAATCCAGGGGCCAACGTCCTGACTTTC.

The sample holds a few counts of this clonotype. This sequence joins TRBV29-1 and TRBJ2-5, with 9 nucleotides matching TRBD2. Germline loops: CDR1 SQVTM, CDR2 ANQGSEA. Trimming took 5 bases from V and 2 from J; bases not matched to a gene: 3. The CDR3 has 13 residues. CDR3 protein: CSVLLAGQETQYF. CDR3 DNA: TGCAGCGTTCTCCTAGCGGGGCAAGAGACCCAGTACTTC.

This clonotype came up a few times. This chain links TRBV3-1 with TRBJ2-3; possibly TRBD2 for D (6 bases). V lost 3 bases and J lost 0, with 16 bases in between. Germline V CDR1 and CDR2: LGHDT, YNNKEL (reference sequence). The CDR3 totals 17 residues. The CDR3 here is CASSHLWRRGSTDTQYF. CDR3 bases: TGTGCCAGCAGCCATCTTTGGCGACGGGGGAGCACAGATACGCAGTATTTT.

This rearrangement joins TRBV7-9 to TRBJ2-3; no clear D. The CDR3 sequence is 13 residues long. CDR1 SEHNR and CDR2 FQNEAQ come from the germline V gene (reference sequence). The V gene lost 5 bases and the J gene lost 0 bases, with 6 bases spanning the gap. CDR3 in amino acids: CASSISSTDTQYF. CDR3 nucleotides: TGTGCCAGCAGCATTTCTAGCACAGATACGCAGTATTTT.

This CDR3 is CASSQDQPGDIQYF. CDR3 coding DNA: TGCGCCAGCAGCCAAGATCAGCCTGGGGACATTCAGTACTTC. The chain employs TRBV4-1 and TRBJ2-4, with D unclear. This CDR3 comprises 14 residues. V gave up 0 bases and J gave up 8 bases, with 11 bases separating them. Germline loops: CDR1 MGHRA, CDR2 YSYEKL.

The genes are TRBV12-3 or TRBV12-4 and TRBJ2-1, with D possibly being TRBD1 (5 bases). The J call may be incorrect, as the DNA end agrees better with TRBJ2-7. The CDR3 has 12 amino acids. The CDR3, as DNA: TGTGCCAGCAGATTGACAGCCAATGAGCAGTACTTC. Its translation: CASRLTANEQYF.

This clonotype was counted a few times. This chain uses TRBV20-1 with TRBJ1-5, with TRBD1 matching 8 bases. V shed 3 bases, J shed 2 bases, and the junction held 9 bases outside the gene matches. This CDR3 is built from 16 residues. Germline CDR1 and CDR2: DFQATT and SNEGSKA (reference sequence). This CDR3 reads CSARISGGPGNQPQHF. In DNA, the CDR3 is TGCAGTGCTAGGATTTCAGGGGGCCCCGGCAATCAGCCCCAGCATTTT.

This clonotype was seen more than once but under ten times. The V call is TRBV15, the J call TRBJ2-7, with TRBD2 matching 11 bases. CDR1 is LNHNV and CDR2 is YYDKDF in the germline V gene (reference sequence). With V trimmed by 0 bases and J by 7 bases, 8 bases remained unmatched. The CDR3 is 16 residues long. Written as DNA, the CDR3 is TGTGCCACCAGCAGAGAAAGACTAGCGGGGAAAGATGAGCAGTACTTC. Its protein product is CATSRERLAGKDEQYF.

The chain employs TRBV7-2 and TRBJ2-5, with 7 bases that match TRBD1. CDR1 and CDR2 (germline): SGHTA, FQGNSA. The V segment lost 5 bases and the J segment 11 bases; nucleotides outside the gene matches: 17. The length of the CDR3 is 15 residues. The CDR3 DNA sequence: TGTGCCAGCAGCGCGGACAGGTCCTTGTTCAATGAGCAGTACTTC. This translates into CASSADRSLFNEQYF.

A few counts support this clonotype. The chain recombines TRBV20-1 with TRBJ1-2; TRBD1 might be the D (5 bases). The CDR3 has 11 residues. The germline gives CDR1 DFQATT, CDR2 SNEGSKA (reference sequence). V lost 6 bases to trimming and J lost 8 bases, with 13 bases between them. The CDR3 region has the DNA TGCAGTGCCGGCCGGGCAGGGGGCTACACCTTC. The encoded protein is CSAGRAGGYTF.